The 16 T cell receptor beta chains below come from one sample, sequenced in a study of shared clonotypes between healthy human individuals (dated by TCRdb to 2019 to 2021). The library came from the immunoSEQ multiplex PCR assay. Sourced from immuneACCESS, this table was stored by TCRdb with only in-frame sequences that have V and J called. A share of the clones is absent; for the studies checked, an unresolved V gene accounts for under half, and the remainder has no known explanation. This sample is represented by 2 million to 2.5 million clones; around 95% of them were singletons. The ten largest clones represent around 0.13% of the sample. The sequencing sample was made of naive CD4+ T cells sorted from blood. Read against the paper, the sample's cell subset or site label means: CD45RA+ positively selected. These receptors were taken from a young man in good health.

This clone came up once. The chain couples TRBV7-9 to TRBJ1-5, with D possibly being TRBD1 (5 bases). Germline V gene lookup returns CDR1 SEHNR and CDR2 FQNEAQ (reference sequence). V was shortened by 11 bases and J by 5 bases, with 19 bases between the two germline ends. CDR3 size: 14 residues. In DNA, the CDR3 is TGTGCCGGGGGAGCGGGCCCCGGCGATCAGCCCCAGCATTTT. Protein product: CAGGAGPGDQPQHF.

The CDR3 loop reads CASSPPGQRTNIQYF. The CDR3, as DNA: TGTGCCAGCAGCCCCCCCGGACAGAGGACAAACATTCAGTACTTC. The chain combines TRBV7-9 with TRBJ2-4; possible D gene TRBD1, 6 bases. Deletions cut 5 bases from V and 6 bases from J, with 17 bases between. The germline CDR1 and CDR2 sequences are SEHNR and FQNEAQ (reference sequence). This CDR3 region has 15 residues.

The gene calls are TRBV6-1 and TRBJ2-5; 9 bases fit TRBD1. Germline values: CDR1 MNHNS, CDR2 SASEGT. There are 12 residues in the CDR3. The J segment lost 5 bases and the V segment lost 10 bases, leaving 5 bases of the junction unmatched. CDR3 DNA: TGTGCCACGGACAGGGGAAGGGAGACCCAGTACTTC. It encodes CATDRGRETQYF.

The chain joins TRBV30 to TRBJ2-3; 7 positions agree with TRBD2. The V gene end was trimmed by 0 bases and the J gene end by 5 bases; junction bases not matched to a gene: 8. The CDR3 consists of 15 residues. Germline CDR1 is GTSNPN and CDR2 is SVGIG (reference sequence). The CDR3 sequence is CAWSVRLAGEDTQYF. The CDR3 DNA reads TGTGCCTGGAGTGTACGACTAGCAGGTGAAGATACGCAGTATTTT.

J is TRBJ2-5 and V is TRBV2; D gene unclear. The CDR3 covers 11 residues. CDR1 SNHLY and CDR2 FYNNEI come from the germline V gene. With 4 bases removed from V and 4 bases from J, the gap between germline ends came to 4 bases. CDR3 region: CASSAAETQYF. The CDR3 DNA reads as TGTGCCAGCAGTGCAGCAGAGACCCAGTACTTC.

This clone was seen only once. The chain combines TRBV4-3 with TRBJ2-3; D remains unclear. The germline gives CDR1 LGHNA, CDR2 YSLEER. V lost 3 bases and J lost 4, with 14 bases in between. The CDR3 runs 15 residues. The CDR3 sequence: CASSHDLMRPDTQYF. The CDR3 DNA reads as TGCGCCAGCAGCCACGACTTAATGCGACCAGATACGCAGTATTTT.

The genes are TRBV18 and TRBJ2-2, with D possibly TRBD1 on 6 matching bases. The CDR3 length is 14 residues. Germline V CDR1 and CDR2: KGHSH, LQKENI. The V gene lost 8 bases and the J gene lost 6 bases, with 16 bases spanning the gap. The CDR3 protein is CASQGTLAPGELFF. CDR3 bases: TGTGCCAGCCAGGGGACGTTGGCTCCCGGGGAGCTGTTTTTT. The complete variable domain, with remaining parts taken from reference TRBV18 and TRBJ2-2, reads NAGVMQNPRHLVRRRGQEARLRCSPMKGHSHVYWYRQLPEEGLKFMVYLQKENIIDESGMPKERFSAEFPKEGPSILRIQQVVRGDSAAYFCASQGTLAPGELFFGEGSRLTVL.

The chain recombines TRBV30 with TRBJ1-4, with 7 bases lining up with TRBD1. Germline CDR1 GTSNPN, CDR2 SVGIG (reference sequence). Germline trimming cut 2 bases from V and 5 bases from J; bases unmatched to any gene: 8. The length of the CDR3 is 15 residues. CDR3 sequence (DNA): TGTGCCTGGAGTCTTGGGACAGCCAAGAATGAAAAACTGTTTTTT. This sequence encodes CAWSLGTAKNEKLFF.

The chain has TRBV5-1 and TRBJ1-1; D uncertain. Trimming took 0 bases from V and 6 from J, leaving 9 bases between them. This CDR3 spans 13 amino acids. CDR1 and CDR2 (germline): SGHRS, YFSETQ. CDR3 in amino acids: CASSLGVLAEAFF. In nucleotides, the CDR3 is TGCGCCAGCAGCTTGGGGGTGTTGGCTGAAGCTTTCTTT.

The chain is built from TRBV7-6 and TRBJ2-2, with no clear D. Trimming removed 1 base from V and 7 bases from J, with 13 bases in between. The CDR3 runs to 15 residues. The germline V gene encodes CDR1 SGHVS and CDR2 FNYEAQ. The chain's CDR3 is CASSLVPSVVGELFF. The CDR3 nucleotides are TGTGCCAGCAGCTTAGTCCCATCAGTGGTCGGGGAGCTGTTTTTT.

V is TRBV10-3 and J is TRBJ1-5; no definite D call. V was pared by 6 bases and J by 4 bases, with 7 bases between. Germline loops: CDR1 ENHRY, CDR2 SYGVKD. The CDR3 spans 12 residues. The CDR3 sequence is CAIREQNQPQHF. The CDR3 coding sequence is TGTGCCATCAGGGAGCAAAATCAGCCCCAGCATTTT.

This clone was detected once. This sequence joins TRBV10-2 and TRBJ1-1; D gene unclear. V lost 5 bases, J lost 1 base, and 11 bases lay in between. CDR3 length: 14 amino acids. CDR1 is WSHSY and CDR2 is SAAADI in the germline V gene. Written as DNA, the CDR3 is TGCGCCAGCAGTCCCGAGGGTCAGAACACTGAAGCTTTCTTT. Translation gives CASSPEGQNTEAFF.

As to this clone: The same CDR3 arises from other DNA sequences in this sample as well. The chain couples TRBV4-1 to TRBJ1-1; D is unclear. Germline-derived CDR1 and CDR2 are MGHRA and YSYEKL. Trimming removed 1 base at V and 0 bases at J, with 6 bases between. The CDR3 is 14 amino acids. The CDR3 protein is CASSQGQLNTEAFF. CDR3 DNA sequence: TGCGCCAGCAGCCAAGGGCAGCTGAACACTGAAGCTTTCTTT.

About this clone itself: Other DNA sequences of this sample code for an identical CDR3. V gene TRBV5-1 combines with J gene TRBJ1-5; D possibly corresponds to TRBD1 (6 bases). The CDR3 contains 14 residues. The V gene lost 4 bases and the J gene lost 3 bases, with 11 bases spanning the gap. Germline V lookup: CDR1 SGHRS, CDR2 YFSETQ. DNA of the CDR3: TGCGCCAGCAGCCCGGGGGCGGTCAATCAGCCCCAGCATTTT. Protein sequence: CASSPGAVNQPQHF.

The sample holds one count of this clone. DNA for the CDR3: TGTGCCAGCAGCTTAGGGGGACAGGGGGGCGAGCAGTACTTC. This codes for CASSLGGQGGEQYF. The chain carries TRBV11-2 and TRBJ2-7; TRBD1 matches at 11 bases. From germline, CDR1 is SGHAT and CDR2 FQNNGV. V lost 1 base and J lost 6; bases outside the gene matches: 2. This CDR3 region has 14 residues.

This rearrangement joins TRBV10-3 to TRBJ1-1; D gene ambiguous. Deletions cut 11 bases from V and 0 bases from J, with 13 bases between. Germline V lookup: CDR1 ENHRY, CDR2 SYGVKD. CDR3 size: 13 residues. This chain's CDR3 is CASRPRLNTEAFF. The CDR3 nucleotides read TGTGCCTCCAGACCCAGGTTGAACACTGAAGCTTTCTTT.